The sequence of this TCR beta chain was determined in a study of T-cell memory formation after mild COVID-19. Study details: Most TCR clusters belonged to a single donor. Study results and limitations: A balance of CD4 and CD8 characterized clones contracting day 15 to 85, whereas later expanders leaned CD4+.

Germline V gene sequence: CDR1 SGHRS, CDR2 YFSETQ. V lost 0 bases and J lost 4, with 17 bases in between. This CDR3 is built from 17 residues. 5'RACE, which relied on constant-segment primers, yielded TCR alpha and TCR beta cDNA libraries carrying sample barcodes and UMIs. TCRdb passed the 5' RACE reads through MiXCR, listing each CDR3 protein once. The sample contains roughly 320,000 distinct CDR3 sequences, around 30% of which appear only once. As concerns this clonotype: What it binds is not known.

The receptor's source is an adult woman who had mild COVID-19 (a few samples of this study predate the infection). Cell type and time point are not known. Sequencing was performed on PBMCs or a T cell subset sorted from them (not recorded which). This sequence joins TRBV5-1 and TRBJ2-1, with D unresolved. For the CDR3, the DNA is TGCGCCAGCAGCTTGGGGCCTCAGAGCGCCCTATACAATGAGCAGTTCTTC. Amino acid sequence: CASSLGPQSALYNEQFF. Full variable domain (rest looked up from reference TRBV5-1 and TRBJ2-1): KAGVTQTPRYLIKTRGQQVTLSCSPISGHRSVSWYQQTPGQGLQFLFEYFSETQRNKGNFPGRFSGRQFSNSRSEMNVSTLELGDSALYLCASSLGPQSALYNEQFFGPGTRLTVL.